The source of this T cell receptor beta chain is a study of PD-L1 blockade in urothelial cancer. V gave up 5 bases and J gave up 4 bases, with 9 bases separating them. The CDR3 extends over 13 amino acids. Germline loops: CDR1 SGHRS, CDR2 YFSETQ. Repertoires were generated with immunoSEQ multiplex PCR, while TCRdb's copy carries only in-frame clones and drops some. The data show 84,000 or so clones, about 83% seen once. Described time point: pretreatment peripheral blood. This receptor was identified in a man aged 55-75 years with urothelial cancer. The chain combines TRBV5-1 with TRBJ2-2; no definite D call. This specimen was PBMCs, taken around atezolizumab (anti-PD-L1) treatment. The CDR3 loop reads CASRRSGTGELFF. CDR3 DNA sequence: TGCGCCAGCAGACGTTCAGGCACCGGGGAGCTGTTTTTT.